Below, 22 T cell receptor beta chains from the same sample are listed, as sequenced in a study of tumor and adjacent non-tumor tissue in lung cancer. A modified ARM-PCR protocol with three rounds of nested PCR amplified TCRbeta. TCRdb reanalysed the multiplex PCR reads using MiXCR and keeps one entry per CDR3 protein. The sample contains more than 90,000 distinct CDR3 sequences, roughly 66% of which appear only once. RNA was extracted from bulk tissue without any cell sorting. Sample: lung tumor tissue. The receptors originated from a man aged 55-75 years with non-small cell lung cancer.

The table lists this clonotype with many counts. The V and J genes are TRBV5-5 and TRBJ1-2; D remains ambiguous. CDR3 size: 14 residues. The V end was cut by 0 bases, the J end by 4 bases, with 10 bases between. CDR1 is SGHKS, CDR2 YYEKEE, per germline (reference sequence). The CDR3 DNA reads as TGTGCCAGCAGCTTGGAGGGAGCTCGCTATGGCTACACCTTC. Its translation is CASSLEGARYGYTF.

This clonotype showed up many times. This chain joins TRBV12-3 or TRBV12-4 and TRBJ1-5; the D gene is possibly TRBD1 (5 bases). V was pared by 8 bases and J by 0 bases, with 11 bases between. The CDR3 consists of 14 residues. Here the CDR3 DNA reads TGTGCCAGCCGTGTCGGGGCTAGCAATCAGCCCCAGCATTTT. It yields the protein CASRVGASNQPQHF.

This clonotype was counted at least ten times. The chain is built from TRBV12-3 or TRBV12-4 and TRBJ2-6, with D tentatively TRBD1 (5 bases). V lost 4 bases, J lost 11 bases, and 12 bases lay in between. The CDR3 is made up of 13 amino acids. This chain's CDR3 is CASSSTQTDVLTF. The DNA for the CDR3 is TGTGCCAGCAGTTCTACACAGACAGACGTCCTGACTTTC.

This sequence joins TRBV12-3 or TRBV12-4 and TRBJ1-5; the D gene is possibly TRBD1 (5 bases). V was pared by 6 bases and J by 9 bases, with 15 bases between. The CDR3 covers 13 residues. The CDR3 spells CASRLAEGRPQHF. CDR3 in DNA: TGTGCCAGCAGGCTGGCAGAGGGACGGCCCCAGCATTTT.

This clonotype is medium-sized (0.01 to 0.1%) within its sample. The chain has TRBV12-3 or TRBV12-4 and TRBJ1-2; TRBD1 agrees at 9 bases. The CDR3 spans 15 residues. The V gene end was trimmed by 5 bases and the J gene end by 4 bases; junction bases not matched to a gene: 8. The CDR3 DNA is TGTGCCAGCAGTCCAGTCCGGGGACAGGGCTATGGCTACACCTTC. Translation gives CASSPVRGQGYGYTF.

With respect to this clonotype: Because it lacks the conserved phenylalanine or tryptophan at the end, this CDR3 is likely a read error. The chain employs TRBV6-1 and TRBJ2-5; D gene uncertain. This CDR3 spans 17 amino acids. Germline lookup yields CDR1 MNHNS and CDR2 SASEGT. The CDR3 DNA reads TGTACCAGCAACGAGTTTACTTCCTCAATCTCCCAAGAGACCCAGTACTTA. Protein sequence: CTSNEFTSSISQETQYL.

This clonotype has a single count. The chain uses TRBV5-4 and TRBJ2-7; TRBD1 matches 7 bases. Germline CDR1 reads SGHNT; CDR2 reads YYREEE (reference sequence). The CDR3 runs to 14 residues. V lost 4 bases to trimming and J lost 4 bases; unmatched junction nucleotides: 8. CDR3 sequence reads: CASSQGQSNYEQYF. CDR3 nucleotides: TGTGCCAGCAGCCAGGGACAGTCGAATTACGAGCAGTACTTC.

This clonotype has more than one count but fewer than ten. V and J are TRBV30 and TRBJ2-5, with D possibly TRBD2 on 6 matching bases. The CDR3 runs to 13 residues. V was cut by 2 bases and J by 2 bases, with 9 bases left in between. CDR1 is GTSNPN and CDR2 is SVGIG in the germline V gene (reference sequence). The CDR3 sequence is CAWSWGLQETQYF. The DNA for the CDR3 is TGTGCCTGGAGTTGGGGACTTCAAGAGACCCAGTACTTC.

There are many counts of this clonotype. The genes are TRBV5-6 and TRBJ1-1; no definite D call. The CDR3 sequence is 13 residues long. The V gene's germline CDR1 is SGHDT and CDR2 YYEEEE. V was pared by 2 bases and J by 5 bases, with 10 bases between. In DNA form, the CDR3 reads TGTGCCAGCAGCTTAAACCGAGGGACTGAAGCTTTCTTT. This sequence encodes CASSLNRGTEAFF.

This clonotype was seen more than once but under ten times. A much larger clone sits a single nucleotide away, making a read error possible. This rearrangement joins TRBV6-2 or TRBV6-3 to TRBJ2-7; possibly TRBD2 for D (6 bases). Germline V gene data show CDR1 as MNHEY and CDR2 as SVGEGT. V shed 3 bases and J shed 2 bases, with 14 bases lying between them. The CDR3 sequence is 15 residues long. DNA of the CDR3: TGTGCCAGCAGTTATTCTAGCGTGATCCCCTACGAGCAGTACTTC. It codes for CASSYSSVIPYEQYF.

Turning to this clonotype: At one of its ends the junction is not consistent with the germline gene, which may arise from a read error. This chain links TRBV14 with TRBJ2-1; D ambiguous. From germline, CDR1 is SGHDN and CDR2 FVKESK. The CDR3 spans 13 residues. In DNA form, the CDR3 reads TGTGACAGCAGTGCCCCCCGGAGAGGTGAGCAGTTCTTC. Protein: CDSSAPRRGEQFF. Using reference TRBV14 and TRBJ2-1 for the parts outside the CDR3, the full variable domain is EAGVTQFPSHSVIEKGQTVTLRCDPISGHDNLYWYRRVMGKEIKFLLHFVKESKQDESGMPNNRFLAERTGGTYSTLKVQPAELEDSGVYFCDSSAPRRGEQFFGPGTRLTVL.

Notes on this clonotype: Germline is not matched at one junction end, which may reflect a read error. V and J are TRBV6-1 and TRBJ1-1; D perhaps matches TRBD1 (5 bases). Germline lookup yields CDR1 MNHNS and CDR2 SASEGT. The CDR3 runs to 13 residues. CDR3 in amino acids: CASSKARGTEAFF. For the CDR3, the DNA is TGTGCCAGCAGTAAAGCGAGGGGCACTGAAGCTTTCTTT.

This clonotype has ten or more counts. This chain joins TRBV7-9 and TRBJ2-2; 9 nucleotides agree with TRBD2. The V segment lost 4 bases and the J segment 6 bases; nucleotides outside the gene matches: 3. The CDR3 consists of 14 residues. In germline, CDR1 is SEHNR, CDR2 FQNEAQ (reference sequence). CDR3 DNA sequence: TGTGCCAGCAGCTCGGGACTAGCTTCCGGGGAGCTGTTTTTT. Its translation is CASSSGLASGELFF.

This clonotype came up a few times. CDR3: CAISEDYEQYF. The CDR3 nucleotides read TGTGCCATCAGTGAGGACTACGAGCAGTACTTC. V usage is TRBV10-3 and J usage is TRBJ2-7, with no clear D. Germline values: CDR1 ENHRY, CDR2 SYGVKD. The germline V and J ends were trimmed by 2 bases and 3 bases, with 2 bases remaining between them. This CDR3 contains 11 residues.

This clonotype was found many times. This CDR3 is CASTPGGSYEQYF. DNA for the CDR3: TGTGCCAGCACCCCGGGGGGTTCCTACGAGCAGTACTTC. The chain combines TRBV5-4 with TRBJ2-7, with 7 nucleotides matching TRBD2. The CDR3 totals 13 residues. V lost 6 bases and J lost 1; bases outside the gene matches: 4. Germline V CDR1 and CDR2: SGHNT, YYREEE (reference sequence). The full variable domain, with the rest looked up from reference TRBV5-4 and TRBJ2-7, is ETGVTQSPTHLIKTRGQQVTLRCSSQSGHNTVSWYQQALGQGPQFIFQYYREEENGRGNFPPRFSGLQFPNYSSELNVNALELDDSALYLCASTPGGSYEQYFGPGTRLTVT.

CDR3 in amino acids: CASSGDKGKLETQYF. Written as DNA, the CDR3 is TGTGCCAGCAGTGGGGACAAGGGGAAACTAGAGACCCAGTACTTC. This chain uses TRBV25-1 with TRBJ2-5, with a possible D match to TRBD1 (6 bases). CDR1 is MGHDK and CDR2 is SYGVNS in the germline V gene. Between the trimmed V and J ends, which lost 4 bases and 4 bases, there was a span of 16 bases. This CDR3 comprises 15 residues.

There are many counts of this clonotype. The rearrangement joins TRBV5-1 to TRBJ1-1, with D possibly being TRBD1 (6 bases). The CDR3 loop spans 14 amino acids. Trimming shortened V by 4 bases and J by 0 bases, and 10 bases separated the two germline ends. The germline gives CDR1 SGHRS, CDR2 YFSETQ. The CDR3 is CASSADRLNTEAFF. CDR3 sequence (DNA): TGCGCCAGCAGCGCCGACAGGTTGAACACTGAAGCTTTCTTT.

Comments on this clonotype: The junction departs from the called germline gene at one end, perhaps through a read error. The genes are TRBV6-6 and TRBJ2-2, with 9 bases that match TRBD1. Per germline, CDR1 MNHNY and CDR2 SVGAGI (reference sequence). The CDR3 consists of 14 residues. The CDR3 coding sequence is TGTGCTAGCAGGGGACAGGGCCTCAGCGGGGAGCTGTTTTTT. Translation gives CASRGQGLSGELFF.

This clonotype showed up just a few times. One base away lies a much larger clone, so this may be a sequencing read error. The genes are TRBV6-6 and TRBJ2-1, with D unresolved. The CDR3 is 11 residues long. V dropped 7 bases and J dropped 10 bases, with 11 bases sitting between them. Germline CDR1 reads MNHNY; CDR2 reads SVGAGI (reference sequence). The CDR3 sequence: CASIESWEQFF. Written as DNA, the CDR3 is TGTGCCAGCATCGAGAGCTGGGAGCAGTTCTTC.

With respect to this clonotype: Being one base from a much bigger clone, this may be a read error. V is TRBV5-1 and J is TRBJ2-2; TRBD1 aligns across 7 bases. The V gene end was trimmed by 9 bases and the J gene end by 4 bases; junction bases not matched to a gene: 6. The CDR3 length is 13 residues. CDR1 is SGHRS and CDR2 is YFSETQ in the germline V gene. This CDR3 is CATQGVATGELFF. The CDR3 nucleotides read TGCGCCACCCAGGGGGTGGCCACCGGGGAGCTGTTTTTT.

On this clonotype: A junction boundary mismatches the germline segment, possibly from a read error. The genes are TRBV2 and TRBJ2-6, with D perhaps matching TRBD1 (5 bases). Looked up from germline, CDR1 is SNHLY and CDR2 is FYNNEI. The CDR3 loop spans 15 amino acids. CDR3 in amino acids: CASSDTLSGANVLAF. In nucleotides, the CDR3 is TGTGCCAGCAGTGATACGCTCTCTGGGGCCAACGTCCTGGCTTTC. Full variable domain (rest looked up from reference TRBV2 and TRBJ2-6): EPEVTQTPSHQVTQMGQEVILRCVPISNHLYFYWYRQILGQKVEFLVSFYNNEISEKSEIFDDQFSVERPDGSNFTLKIRSTKLEDSAMYFCASSDTLSGANVLAFGAGSRLTVL.

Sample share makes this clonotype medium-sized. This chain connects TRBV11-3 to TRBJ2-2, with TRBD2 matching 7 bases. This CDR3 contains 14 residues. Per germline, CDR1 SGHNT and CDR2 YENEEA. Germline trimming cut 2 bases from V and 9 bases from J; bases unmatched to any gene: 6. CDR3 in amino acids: CASSLRGRAWELFF. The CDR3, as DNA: TGTGCCAGCAGCTTAAGAGGGAGGGCCTGGGAGCTGTTTTTT.